A single sample gave rise to the 8 T cell receptor beta chains below, sequenced in a study of blood T cell repertoires in COVID-19. Sequencing used immunoSEQ multiplex PCR; TCRdb keeps in-frame clones, though not all of them. The data show about 180,000 clones, nearly 90% seen once. The sequencing sample was made of peripheral blood. These TCRs come from a man between 18 and 35 years old who had recovered from COVID-19.

The V and J genes are TRBV5-5 and TRBJ1-5, with TRBD1 as a possible D gene (5 bases). V lost 0 bases and J 3 bases, leaving 10 bases between the germline ends. Germline V gives CDR1 SGHKS, CDR2 YYEKEE (reference sequence). The CDR3 runs to 15 residues. This CDR3 is CASSLVGGVNQPQHF. The DNA of the CDR3 is TGTGCCAGCAGCTTGGTGGGGGGGGTCAATCAGCCCCAGCATTTT.

On this clone itself: The sample contains more than one DNA sequence encoding this CDR3. The genes are TRBV27 and TRBJ2-1; TRBD2 aligns across 8 bases. The germline gives CDR1 MNHEY, CDR2 SMNVEV (reference sequence). The V segment lost 5 bases and the J segment 7 bases; nucleotides outside the gene matches: 10. This CDR3 has 15 residues. CDR3 nucleotides: TGTGCCAGCAGTCTCGCTACGGGGGGGGGTAATGAGCAGTTCTTC. This translates into CASSLATGGGNEQFF.

The genes are TRBV4-3 and TRBJ2-2, with a possible D match to TRBD2 (6 bases). Germline assignment: CDR1 LGHNA and CDR2 YSLEER. The CDR3 totals 16 residues. The V gene lost 2 bases and the J gene lost 3 bases, with 13 bases spanning the gap. For the CDR3, the DNA is TGCGCCAGCAGCCAATATAGGGACTCCTACACCGGGGAGCTGTTTTTT. It codes for CASSQYRDSYTGELFF.

This clone has just one count. This chain connects TRBV7-3 to TRBJ1-2; the D is unclear. The V gene lost 1 base and the J gene lost 8 bases, with 8 bases spanning the gap. Looked up from germline, CDR1 is SGHTA and CDR2 is FQGTGA. This CDR3 has 12 amino acids. The CDR3 spells CASSLSMRGYTF. CDR3 DNA: TGTGCCAGCAGCTTAAGCATGCGAGGCTACACCTTC.

This chain connects TRBV27 to TRBJ2-5; perhaps TRBD2 as D (7 bases). V lost 1 base to trimming and J lost 5 bases, with 14 bases between them. This CDR3 spans 15 amino acids. CDR1 and CDR2 from the germline V gene are MNHEY and SMNVEV (reference sequence). Written as DNA, the CDR3 is TGTGCCAGCAGTTTATTTGGGGGGGCCCAGGAGACCCAGTACTTC. It translates to CASSLFGGAQETQYF.

The gene calls are TRBV4-1 and TRBJ2-4; 11 bases map to TRBD1. Germline loops: CDR1 MGHRA, CDR2 YSYEKL. The V gene end was trimmed by 1 base and the J gene end by 1 base; junction bases not matched to a gene: 12. The CDR3 runs 20 residues. The chain's CDR3 is CASSQGGGQGVLGAKNIQYF. The CDR3 DNA sequence: TGCGCCAGCAGCCAAGGCGGGGGACAGGGGGTTCTTGGGGCCAAAAACATTCAGTACTTC.

This sequence joins TRBV6-5 and TRBJ1-1, with TRBD1 matching 7 bases. The V gene's germline CDR1 is MNHEY and CDR2 SVGAGI. Trimming at V came to 6 bases and at J to 6 bases, leaving 13 bases not matched to a gene. The CDR3 has 15 amino acids. The chain's CDR3 is CASSLIQGINAEAFF. CDR3 nucleotides: TGTGCCAGCAGCCTCATACAGGGGATCAACGCTGAAGCTTTCTTT.

This clone was detected once. This chain joins TRBV16 and TRBJ2-1, with TRBD1 identical over 8 bases. This CDR3 is built from 15 residues. Per germline, CDR1 KGHSY and CDR2 FQNENV. V lost 0 bases, J lost 7 bases, and 5 bases stayed unmatched. The CDR3 DNA sequence: TGTGCCAGCAGCCAATCGCAGGGGGCTGGGAATGAGCAGTTCTTC. Translation gives CASSQSQGAGNEQFF.